This TCR beta chain was profiled in a study of CD8+ T cells in alopecia areata. Study overall: Administration of oral tofacitinib to treated patients was at 5 to 10 mg twice daily.

A few counts support this clone. Germline CDR1 reads SGDLS; CDR2 reads YYNGEE. This CDR3 comprises 15 residues. The V gene lost 3 bases and the J gene lost 2 bases, with 14 bases spanning the gap. Stated treatment: oral pan-JAK inhibitor, 5-10 mg twice daily. Reverse transcribed after extraction, RNA yielded cDNA as the sequencing template. Method: immunoSEQ multiplex PCR; TCRdb's copy keeps in-frame clones and lacks some. The sample yields 110,000 or so clones, less than 60% seen once. The starting material was CD4+ T cells sorted from blood, obtained at week 24, from a patient treated with tofacitinib. The J gene is TRBJ2-5, the V gene TRBV9; D might be TRBD2 (6 bases). The TCR originated in a human donor with alopecia areata. Here the CDR3 DNA reads TGTGCCAGCAGCGAGTGGGGGGACCGTCAAGAGACCCAGTACTTC. Its protein is CASSEWGDRQETQYF.